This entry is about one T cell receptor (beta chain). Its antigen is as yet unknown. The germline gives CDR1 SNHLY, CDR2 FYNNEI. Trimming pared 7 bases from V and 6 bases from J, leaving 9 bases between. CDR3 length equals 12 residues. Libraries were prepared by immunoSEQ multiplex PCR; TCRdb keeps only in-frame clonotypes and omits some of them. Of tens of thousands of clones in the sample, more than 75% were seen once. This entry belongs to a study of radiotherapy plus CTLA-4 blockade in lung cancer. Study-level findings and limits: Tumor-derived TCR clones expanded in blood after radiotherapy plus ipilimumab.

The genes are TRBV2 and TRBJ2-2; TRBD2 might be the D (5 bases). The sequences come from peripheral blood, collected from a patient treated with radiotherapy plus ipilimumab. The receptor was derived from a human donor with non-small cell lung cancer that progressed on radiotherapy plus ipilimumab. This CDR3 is CASTLGAGELFF. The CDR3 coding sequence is TGTGCCAGCACCCTGGGAGCCGGGGAGCTGTTTTTT. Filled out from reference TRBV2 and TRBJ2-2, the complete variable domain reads EPEVTQTPSHQVTQMGQEVILRCVPISNHLYFYWYRQILGQKVEFLVSFYNNEISEKSEIFDDQFSVERPDGSNFTLKIRSTKLEDSAMYFCASTLGAGELFFGEGSRLTVL.